Below are 7 T cell receptor beta chains sequenced from a single sample in a study of chemoradiotherapy in HPV16-positive cancers. Method: immunoSEQ multiplex PCR; TCRdb's copy keeps in-frame clones and lacks some. The sample has 3,000 or so clones, around two thirds seen once. This specimen was acquired from a patient who underwent chemoradiotherapy. These receptors were obtained from a human donor with HPV-associated anogenital cancer.

The V call is TRBV6-6, the J call TRBJ1-3; a possible D gene is TRBD1 (6 bases). CDR3 length equals 13 residues. The V end was cut by 6 bases, the J end by 3 bases, with 9 bases between. Germline-derived CDR1 and CDR2 are MNHNY and SVGAGI (reference sequence). The CDR3 coding sequence is TGTGCCAGCAGGGCAGGGGTTGGAAACACCATATATTTT. Protein sequence: CASRAGVGNTIYF.

This clone was counted a few times. This chain uses TRBV6-5 with TRBJ1-2; TRBD1 might be the D (6 bases). The ends were cut back, 6 bases at V and 2 bases at J, with 13 bases in the middle. The CDR3 consists of 14 residues. Germline V gives CDR1 MNHEY, CDR2 SVGAGI. CDR3 loop: CASRSAGQNYGYTF. In nucleotides, the CDR3 is TGTGCCAGCAGATCAGCGGGACAAAACTATGGCTACACCTTC.

This clone was counted a few times. V is TRBV5-1 and J is TRBJ1-1; 8 bases line up with TRBD1. This CDR3 is built from 15 residues. Germline loops: CDR1 SGHRS, CDR2 YFSETQ. V was clipped by 4 bases and J by 5 bases; unmatched bases: 10. The CDR3 spells CASSSQTGVRTEAFF. CDR3 nucleotide sequence: TGCGCCAGCAGCAGCCAGACAGGGGTGAGAACTGAAGCTTTCTTT.

The rearrangement joins TRBV18 to TRBJ1-5, with 7 bases lining up with TRBD1. The length of the CDR3 is 14 residues. The germline V gene has CDR1 KGHSH and CDR2 LQKENI. Trimming at V came to 3 bases and at J to 5 bases, leaving 4 bases not matched to a gene. In DNA form, the CDR3 reads TGTGCCAGCTCACCGGGACAGAATTATCAGCCCCAGCATTTT. It specifies CASSPGQNYQPQHF.

This sequence joins TRBV14 and TRBJ2-7; 9 bases agree with TRBD1. CDR1 and CDR2 (germline): SGHDN, FVKESK. Unmatched junction bases numbered 3, after V lost 2 bases and J lost 4 bases. This CDR3 is built from 14 residues. The CDR3 DNA reads TGTGCCAGCAGCCAAACCGGACAGGGGTACGAGCAGTACTTC. This sequence encodes CASSQTGQGYEQYF.

The genes are TRBV6-1 and TRBJ2-7; D unresolved. The germline V gene has CDR1 MNHNS and CDR2 SASEGT. V shed 3 bases and J shed 3 bases, with 9 bases lying between them. This CDR3 contains 13 residues. CDR3 region: CASSDRISYEQYF. For the CDR3, the DNA is TGTGCCAGCAGTGACAGGATTAGCTACGAGCAGTACTTC.

The V gene is TRBV7-2, the J gene TRBJ1-6; no clear D gene. V lost 1 base and J 7 bases, leaving 11 bases between the germline ends. The CDR3 covers 15 residues. Germline V gives CDR1 SGHTA, CDR2 FQGNSA. This CDR3 is CASSLVWQANSPLHF. The CDR3 DNA sequence: TGTGCCAGCAGCTTAGTTTGGCAGGCGAATTCACCCCTCCACTTT.